This T cell receptor beta chain stems from a study of blood T cell repertoires in COVID-19. About the study: Nucleic acid was either cDNA or gDNA, and it came from T cells, B-cell-depleted T cells, or PBMCs.

Clones were read by immunoSEQ multiplex PCR, and TCRdb kept only the in-frame ones, dropping some. The data show tens of thousands of clones, approximately 84% seen once. The TCR sequence derives from a man aged 50 to 59 with active COVID-19. Sequencing used peripheral blood.

CDR3 region: CASSEGLAVSYNEQFF. CDR3 bases: TGTGCCAGCAGCGAGGGACTAGCCGTCTCCTACAATGAGCAGTTCTTC. The V gene is TRBV9, the J gene TRBJ2-1, with 9 bases fitting TRBD2. The germline gives CDR1 SGDLS, CDR2 YYNGEE. There are 16 residues in the CDR3. The junction had 4 bases not matched to a gene; V was cut back by 3 bases and J by 0 bases.